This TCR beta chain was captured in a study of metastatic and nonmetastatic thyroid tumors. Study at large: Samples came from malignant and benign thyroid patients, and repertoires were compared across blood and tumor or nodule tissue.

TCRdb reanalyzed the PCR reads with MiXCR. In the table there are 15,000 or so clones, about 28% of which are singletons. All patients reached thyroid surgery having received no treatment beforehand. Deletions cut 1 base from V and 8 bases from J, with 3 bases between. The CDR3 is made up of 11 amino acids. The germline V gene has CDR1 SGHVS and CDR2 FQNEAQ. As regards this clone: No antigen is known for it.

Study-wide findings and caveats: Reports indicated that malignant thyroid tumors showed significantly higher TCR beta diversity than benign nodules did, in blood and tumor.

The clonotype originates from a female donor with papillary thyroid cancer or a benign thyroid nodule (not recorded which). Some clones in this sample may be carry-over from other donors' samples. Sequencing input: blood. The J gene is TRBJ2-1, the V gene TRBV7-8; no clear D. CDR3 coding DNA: TGTGCCAGCAGCTTAGAGTATGAGCAGTTCTTC. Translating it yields CASSLEYEQFF.